The clone carrying this TCR beta chain has more than one count but fewer than ten. These data are taken from a study of blood T cell repertoires in COVID-19. Study-wide background: Acute and convalescent COVID-19 specimens originated in the United States, Italy and Spain. Sample material is recorded as cDNA or gDNA derived from T cells, B-cell-depleted T cells, or PBMCs.

The CDR3 spans 16 residues. Germline CDR1 reads SGHVS; CDR2 reads FQNEAQ. V lost 5 bases to trimming and J lost 0 bases; unmatched junction nucleotides: 7. Methods used by the authors: Reference gene primers were amplified, and this amplification served to estimate nucleated cell counts. The protocol was immunoSEQ multiplex PCR, while the TCRdb copy is restricted to in-frame clones and leaves out a portion. From that table come the V and J calls and clone size; the DNA was used to work out D and trimming. The sample holds more than 100,000 clones, over 75% seen once. The clonotype originates from a man aged 80 or over with acute or convalescent COVID-19. Sequencing used peripheral blood. V usage is TRBV7-8 and J usage is TRBJ2-1; TRBD1 agrees at 7 bases. CDR3 in amino acids: CASSPPGQSSYNEQFF. The CDR3, as DNA: TGTGCCAGCAGCCCCCCGGGACAGAGCTCCTACAATGAGCAGTTCTTC.